Following are 7 T cell receptor beta chains from one sample sequenced in a study of control samples from healthy donors and cancer patients. Produced via immunoSEQ multiplex PCR; TCRdb's table is partial and in-frame only. The table lists some 120,000 clones, 93% of them singletons. The specimen sequenced was blood. These TCRs come from a man younger than 40 in good health.

V is TRBV5-1 and J is TRBJ2-7; 12 nucleotides line up with TRBD1. The CDR3 length is 15 residues. Germline V lookup: CDR1 SGHRS, CDR2 YFSETQ. V trimming: 4 bases; J trimming: 5 bases; junction bases outside the gene matches: 7. CDR3 sequence reads: CASSPRGTGGDEQYV. The CDR3 bases are TGCGCCAGCAGCCCGAGGGGGACAGGGGGCGACGAGCAGTACGTC.

The rearrangement uses TRBV5-1 and TRBJ2-3, with D perhaps matching TRBD2 (6 bases). CDR3 length equals 17 residues. Between the trimmed V and J ends, which lost 0 bases and 6 bases, there was a span of 20 bases. Germline CDR1 reads SGHRS; CDR2 reads YFSETQ. The CDR3 bases are TGCGCCAGCAGCTTGGATTCACCGGGGGTGGGGGAGGATACGCAGTATTTT. Residues: CASSLDSPGVGEDTQYF.

The rearrangement links TRBV27 to TRBJ1-4, with 7 nucleotides matching TRBD1. The ends lost 3 bases at V and 4 bases at J; junction bases unmatched: 11. Per germline, CDR1 MNHEY and CDR2 SMNVEV (reference sequence). This CDR3 contains 17 residues. The CDR3 coding sequence is TGTGCCAGCAGTTTGTTGAAGACAGGACAGGTTAATGAAAAACTGTTTTTT. Translating it yields CASSLLKTGQVNEKLFF.

The gene calls are TRBV5-6 and TRBJ2-1; D assignment may be TRBD1 or TRBD2 (5 bases each). CDR3 length: 15 residues. V shed 0 bases and J shed 4 bases, with 11 bases lying between them. The germline gives CDR1 SGHDT, CDR2 YYEEEE. The DNA for the CDR3 is TGTGCCAGCAGCTTGGCAGGGAGAGGGTACAATGAGCAGTTCTTC. The encoded protein is CASSLAGRGYNEQFF.

A single count supports this clone. The V and J genes are TRBV6-5 and TRBJ1-5; TRBD1 agrees at 7 bases. In germline, CDR1 is MNHEY, CDR2 SVGAGI. The V gene end was trimmed by 10 bases and the J gene end by 3 bases; junction bases not matched to a gene: 12. The CDR3 has 15 amino acids. The CDR3 sequence: CATGPSGTVNQPQHF. Here the CDR3 DNA reads TGTGCCACGGGGCCTTCCGGGACAGTCAATCAGCCCCAGCATTTT.

V usage is TRBV24-1 and J usage is TRBJ2-3; D is uncertain. This CDR3 has 11 residues. V lost 9 bases and J lost 3, with 6 bases in between. CDR1 KGHDR and CDR2 SFDVKD come from the germline V gene. The CDR3 protein is CATGRTDTQYF. CDR3 nucleotides: TGTGCCACCGGGCGGACAGATACGCAGTATTTT.

In nucleotides, the CDR3 is TGTGCCTGGTGTACCGGGGGGGCCCACGGGGAGCTGTTTTTT. Protein product: CAWCTGGAHGELFF. This chain joins TRBV30 and TRBJ2-2, with 8 nucleotides matching TRBD2. The germline gives CDR1 GTSNPN, CDR2 SVGIG (reference sequence). The CDR3 has 14 amino acids. V trimming: 5 bases; J trimming: 7 bases; junction bases outside the gene matches: 9. The full variable domain, with the rest looked up from reference TRBV30 and TRBJ2-2, is SQTIHQWPATLVQPVGSPLSLECTVEGTSNPNLYWYRQAAGRGLQLLFYSVGIGQISSEVPQNLSASRPQDRQFILSSKKLLLSDSGFYLCAWCTGGAHGELFFGEGSRLTVL.